This T cell receptor beta chain was sequenced during a study of cytomegalovirus exposure and HLA in healthy donors. Study-wide context: A prior analysis found about 120 million unique TCR beta sequences from approximately 200 million T cells. The study, taken as a whole, reports: Clonal expansion was found to be greater in HLA-associated TCR beta chains than in equally common others in a later analysis. Later findings reportedly placed an Asian-associated ancestry cluster below the approximately 670-donor mean for N-insertions. A later analysis associated 16,951 TCR beta sequences with HLA alleles at a 0.05 false discovery rate.

Primers for the PCR totalled 60 Vbeta and 13 Jbeta. Sequenced by immunoSEQ multiplex PCR; TCRdb stores in-frame clones only, minus some. The profile shows more than 80,000 clones, more than 65% of them singletons. This CDR3 is 14 amino acids long. J lost 3 bases, V lost 4 bases, and 0 bases had no gene match. CDR1 is MRHNA and CDR2 is SNTAGT in the germline V gene. A word on this clone: The antigen is unknown.

The clonotype comes from a boy between 5 and 17 years old in good health and CMV-seronegative. The V and J genes are TRBV6-4 and TRBJ2-6; the match to TRBD1 covers 7 bases. The source material was PBMCs. CDR3 protein: CASSGTGGANVLTF. DNA of the CDR3: TGTGCCAGCAGTGGGACAGGTGGGGCCAACGTCCTGACTTTC.